These 21 T cell receptor beta chains were all obtained from the same sample, sequenced in a study of T cell responses to AZD1222 COVID-19 vaccine. Profiling relied on immunoSEQ multiplex PCR, and the TCRdb table lists in-frame clones only, not all of them. The sample includes 90,000 to 120,000 clones, nearly 90% of them seen just once. The sample here was peripheral blood, taken 28 days after the second AZD1222 dose. These receptors were obtained from an adult who received the AZD1222 COVID-19 vaccine.

The rearrangement links TRBV7-9 to TRBJ1-5, with a tentative D call TRBD1 (5 bases). Per the germline V gene, CDR1 is SEHNR and CDR2 is FQNEAQ (reference sequence). The length of the CDR3 is 16 residues. Deletions cut 1 base from V and 3 bases from J, with 13 bases between. The CDR3 DNA is TGTGCCAGCAGCTTAGGGGCGGGGGGTTACAATCAGCCCCAGCATTTT. This gives the protein CASSLGAGGYNQPQHF.

The V and J genes are TRBV11-2 and TRBJ2-7; a possible D gene is TRBD2 (5 bases). Looked up from germline, CDR1 is SGHAT and CDR2 is FQNNGV. The germline V and J ends were trimmed by 0 bases and 5 bases, with 14 bases remaining between them. The CDR3 is 15 residues long. The CDR3 reads CASSLDHNGVNEQYF. Written as DNA, the CDR3 is TGTGCCAGCAGCTTAGATCATAACGGGGTAAACGAGCAGTACTTC. The full variable domain, rest sourced from reference TRBV11-2 and TRBJ2-7, is EAGVAQSPRYKIIEKRQSVAFWCNPISGHATLYWYQQILGQGPKLLIQFQNNGVVDDSQLPKDRFSAERLKGVDSTLKIQPAKLEDSAVYLCASSLDHNGVNEQYFGPGTRLTVT.

The V gene is TRBV5-1, the J gene TRBJ1-3; D unclear. Germline CDR1 and CDR2: SGHRS and YFSETQ. The CDR3 loop spans 16 amino acids. Trimming shortened V by 5 bases and J by 1 base, and 16 bases separated the two germline ends. The DNA for the CDR3 is TGCGCCAGCAGGAAGGACTTCTCAACTTCTGGAAACACCATATATTTT. Translation gives CASRKDFSTSGNTIYF.

The genes are TRBV10-3 and TRBJ1-1; D is undetermined. Germline CDR1 and CDR2: ENHRY and SYGVKD. The CDR3 has 15 residues. V lost 4 bases and J 7 bases, leaving 19 bases between the germline ends. The CDR3 DNA is TGTGCCATCAGTGGGTCCGACCGGCATCTGGTTGAAGCTTTCTTT. Protein product: CAISGSDRHLVEAFF.

The V and J genes are TRBV4-3 and TRBJ1-2; 9 bases align to TRBD1. This CDR3 has 16 residues. V lost 2 bases and J lost 3; bases outside the gene matches: 7. The V gene's germline CDR1 is LGHNA and CDR2 YSLEER. DNA of the CDR3: TGCGCCAGCAGCCAACCAACAGGGGGCACGGACTATGGCTACACCTTC. Residues: CASSQPTGGTDYGYTF.

V is TRBV10-3 and J is TRBJ1-2; a possible D gene is TRBD1 (5 bases). Trimming removed 6 bases from V and 8 bases from J, with 16 bases in between. Germline V gene lookup returns CDR1 ENHRY and CDR2 SYGVKD. CDR3 length: 13 amino acids. The CDR3 DNA is TGTGCCATCAGCCTGGGACCATCTCAGGGCTACACCTTC. Translating it yields CAISLGPSQGYTF.

The CDR3 DNA reads TGTGCCAGCAGCGTCGAACCGACAGCTCCTGGATTGGCCTACGAGCAGTACTTC. It specifies CASSVEPTAPGLAYEQYF. This chain connects TRBV9 to TRBJ2-7; a weak D match, TRBD1 (5 bases). Germline assignment: CDR1 SGDLS and CDR2 YYNGEE. This CDR3 comprises 18 residues. V was trimmed by 2 bases and J by 2 bases, leaving 23 bases between them. The entire variable domain, with the rest obtained from reference TRBV9 and TRBJ2-7, is as follows: DSGVTQTPKHLITATGQRVTLRCSPRSGDLSVYWYQQSLDQGLQFLIQYYNGEERAKGNILERFSAQQFPDLHSELNLSSLELGDSALYFCASSVEPTAPGLAYEQYFGPGTRLTVT.

The chain uses TRBV7-2 and TRBJ1-1; D is perhaps TRBD1 (6 bases). With 3 bases removed from V and 1 base from J, the gap between germline ends came to 9 bases. The germline V gene encodes CDR1 SGHTA and CDR2 FQGNSA. This CDR3 is built from 14 residues. CDR3 region: CASSFTGWNTEAFF. The CDR3 region has the DNA TGTGCCAGCAGCTTTACAGGGTGGAACACTGAAGCTTTCTTT. Full variable domain (outside the CDR3, taken from reference TRBV7-2 and TRBJ1-1): GAGVSQSPSNKVTEKGKDVELRCDPISGHTALYWYRQSLGQGLEFLIYFQGNSAPDKSGLPSDRFSAERTGGSVSTLTIQRTQQEDSAVYLCASSFTGWNTEAFFGQGTRLTVV.

The chain recombines TRBV6-5 with TRBJ1-1; D is unclear. V was cut by 0 bases and J by 7 bases, with 12 bases left in between. Germline values: CDR1 MNHEY, CDR2 SVGAGI. The CDR3 covers 14 residues. CDR3 sequence reads: CASSYSSRGSEAFF. The CDR3 DNA sequence: TGTGCCAGCAGTTACTCGAGCCGCGGTAGTGAAGCTTTCTTT.

The chain is built from TRBV14 and TRBJ2-3; 7 bases align to TRBD2. In germline, CDR1 is SGHDN, CDR2 FVKESK. V was clipped by 0 bases and J by 4 bases; unmatched bases: 16. CDR3 length: 19 amino acids. Here the CDR3 DNA reads TGTGCCAGCAGCCAAGAAGGAACCCGCCTAGGACTAGATCCAGATACGCAGTATTTT. Residues: CASSQEGTRLGLDPDTQYF.

The rearrangement uses TRBV3-1 (or the pseudogene TRBV3-2) and TRBJ1-5, with D tentatively TRBD1 (6 bases). This CDR3 is 15 amino acids long. V was cut by 3 bases and J by 3 bases, with 12 bases left in between. Germline CDR1 is LGHDT and CDR2 is YNNKEL (reference sequence). DNA for the CDR3: TGTGCCAGCAGCCAGATTCCGGGGGCCAATCAGCCCCAGCATTTT. Protein: CASSQIPGANQPQHF.

The chain couples TRBV3-1 (or the pseudogene TRBV3-2) to TRBJ2-7; 8 bases align to TRBD1. The junction had 9 bases not matched to a gene; V was cut back by 2 bases and J by 6 bases. This CDR3 comprises 15 residues. Germline loops: CDR1 LGHDT, CDR2 YNNKEL (reference sequence). Here the CDR3 DNA reads TGTGCCAGCAGCCAACCTGACAGGGGAAGGTTCGAGCAGTACTTC. Amino acids: CASSQPDRGRFEQYF.

The CDR3 is CASSLGDRYEQYF. The DNA for the CDR3 is TGCGCCAGCAGCTTGGGGGACAGGTACGAGCAGTACTTC. The rearrangement uses TRBV5-1 and TRBJ2-7, with 8 bases aligning to TRBD1. The CDR3 extends over 13 amino acids. Per the germline V gene, CDR1 is SGHRS and CDR2 is YFSETQ. The junction had 0 bases not matched to a gene; V was cut back by 0 bases and J by 4 bases.

This chain uses TRBV7-9 with TRBJ1-3, with a weak D call TRBD1 (5 bases). From germline, CDR1 is SEHNR and CDR2 FQNEAQ (reference sequence). The V end was cut by 5 bases, the J end by 2 bases, with 19 bases between. CDR3 size: 17 residues. CDR3 protein: CASSPTNQGRPGNTIYF. Written as DNA, the CDR3 is TGTGCCAGCAGCCCCACGAACCAGGGTCGGCCTGGAAACACCATATATTTT.

The rearrangement joins TRBV2 to TRBJ1-5, with D possibly being TRBD1 (6 bases). CDR3 size: 18 residues. Trimming left V 6 bases short and J 4 bases short, with 25 bases between. Germline loops: CDR1 SNHLY, CDR2 FYNNEI. The CDR3 DNA is TGTGCCAGCAGCACCAACCTCGGACAGACCGCCGTTAATCAGCCCCAGCATTTT. Its protein product is CASSTNLGQTAVNQPQHF.

V usage is TRBV28 and J usage is TRBJ1-1; the D is unclear. There are 12 residues in the CDR3. V lost 6 bases, J lost 0 bases, and 5 bases lay in between. The germline V gene encodes CDR1 MDHEN and CDR2 SYDVKM. The CDR3 coding sequence is TGTGCCAGCAGGGTTATGAACACTGAAGCTTTCTTT. Encoded protein: CASRVMNTEAFF. The variable domain in full, completed from reference TRBV28 and TRBJ1-1, reads DVKVTQSSRYLVKRTGEKVFLECVQDMDHENMFWYRQDPGLGLRLIYFSYDVKMKEKGDIPEGYSVSREKKERFSLILESASTNQTSMYLCASRVMNTEAFFGQGTRLTVV.

This clone appeared a few times. J is TRBJ1-5 and V is TRBV6-5, with D unclear. The V gene's germline CDR1 is MNHEY and CDR2 SVGAGI. This CDR3 has 15 amino acids. The ends were cut back, 7 bases at V and 2 bases at J, with 15 bases in the middle. The CDR3 DNA is TGTGCCAGCACCGCGGACCTGTGGGGCAATCAGCCCCAGCATTTT. This gives the protein CASTADLWGNQPQHF.

The chain is built from TRBV19 and TRBJ2-2; no clear D. The CDR3 has 15 residues. V was pared by 2 bases and J by 1 base, with 8 bases between. Germline values: CDR1 LNHDA, CDR2 SQIVND (reference sequence). CDR3 loop: CASSIYKLNTGELFF. CDR3 coding DNA: TGTGCCAGTAGTATATACAAGCTGAACACCGGGGAGCTGTTTTTT.

The chain joins TRBV19 to TRBJ1-1, with D perhaps matching TRBD1 (5 bases). This CDR3 is built from 15 residues. Germline CDR1 is LNHDA and CDR2 is SQIVND (reference sequence). The ends were cut back, 7 bases at V and 2 bases at J, with 17 bases in the middle. CDR3 sequence: CASKWGVDGNTEAFF. In nucleotides, the CDR3 is TGTGCCAGTAAGTGGGGGGTCGATGGAAACACTGAAGCTTTCTTT. The entire variable domain, with the rest obtained from reference TRBV19 and TRBJ1-1, is as follows: DGGITQSPKYLFRKEGQNVTLSCEQNLNHDAMYWYRQDPGQGLRLIYYSQIVNDFQKGDIAEGYSVSREKKESFPLTVTSAQKNPTAFYLCASKWGVDGNTEAFFGQGTRLTVV.

This sequence joins TRBV5-1 and TRBJ2-7; tentative D call: TRBD2 (5 bases). The germline V and J ends were trimmed by 0 bases and 4 bases, with 11 bases remaining between them. CDR3 length: 14 residues. The germline gives CDR1 SGHRS, CDR2 YFSETQ. In nucleotides, the CDR3 is TGCGCCAGCAGCTTGGGAGAGGGATGGTACGAGCAGTACTTC. It translates to CASSLGEGWYEQYF.

The chain uses TRBV5-1 and TRBJ2-1; TRBD2 aligns across 11 bases. Germline V gene sequence: CDR1 SGHRS, CDR2 YFSETQ. Germline trimming cut 2 bases from V and 0 bases from J; bases unmatched to any gene: 7. This CDR3 spans 18 amino acids. The CDR3 bases are TGCGCCAGCAGCTTACGTAGCGGGGGGGCTGACTCCTACAATGAGCAGTTCTTC. It specifies CASSLRSGGADSYNEQFF.